Detailed here is one T cell receptor beta chain. No antigen is known for it. The sample belongs to a study of lymphopenia after photon versus proton radiotherapy. Study-wide findings and caveats: Proton therapy kept repertoires fairly stable, unlike photons, which gained effector/memory cells.

The assay was immunoSEQ multiplex PCR, and TCRdb's table has in-frame clones only and misses some. The sample has fewer than 25,000 clones; around 89% are singletons. Trimming cost V 1 base and J 4 bases, with 17 bases left between them. CDR1 is SGHTA, CDR2 FQGNSA, per germline. The CDR3 has 17 residues. This TCR was sampled from an elderly man with esophageal cancer. V gene TRBV7-2 combines with J gene TRBJ1-3; tentatively, D is TRBD1 (5 bases). The material was peripheral blood, obtained from a patient treated with proton-based radiotherapy. The CDR3 DNA reads as TGTGCCAGCAGCTTAGTTCAAGGGCAGGGAAAAGGAAACACCATATATTTT. It specifies CASSLVQGQGKGNTIYF.